This T cell receptor (beta chain) came from a study of long-term antiretroviral therapy in people with HIV. Whole-study findings and limits: Older ART regimens were possibly in use when the blood was collected between about 2004 and 2018. Diversity increased after ART yet remained lower than in transplant donor controls.

As concerns this clone: Its antigen remains unidentified.

Every one of the participants with HIV received treatment in the United States. The CDR3 totals 14 residues. CDR1 and CDR2 from the germline V gene are SEHNR and FQNEAQ (reference sequence). The V end was cut by 5 bases, the J end by 7 bases, with 17 bases between. The run of the v3.0 immunoSEQ assay was at survey level. The table came from immunoSEQ multiplex PCR; TCRdb's copy has only in-frame clones and leaves some out. This table has roughly 23,000 clones, 80% to 90% appearing once. The sequence derives from a man aged 18 to 35 with HIV. The chain employs TRBV7-9 and TRBJ2-5; D may be TRBD1 or TRBD2 (5 bases each). Material: unsorted PBMCs, obtained 0.1 years before starting antiretroviral therapy. CDR3 DNA: TGTGCCAGCAGCCAGGGTGGAGACGGAGGGACCCAGTACTTC. It translates to CASSQGGDGGTQYF.